The source of this TCR beta chain is a study of cytomegalovirus exposure and HLA in healthy donors. Study details: HLA-typed donors were the source of 83 million or so unique TCRs, which an early data release held.

V lost 3 bases, J lost 0 bases, and 6 bases lay in between. Germline V gene sequence: CDR1 LNHDA, CDR2 SQIVND (reference sequence). The CDR3 is made up of 14 amino acids. Vbeta (60) and Jbeta (13) primers were used in the PCR. The assay was immunoSEQ multiplex PCR, and TCRdb's table has in-frame clones only and misses some. This table has about 220,000 clones, roughly 75% appearing once. Turning to this clone: Its cognate antigen is unknown.

The study's findings and limits: Follow-up analysis found HLA locus-dependent TCR association rates, highest for DRB1 and lowest for HLA-C. Analyses of presence/absence relied on an assumption of roughly uniform sequencing depth across donors. A previous analysis found most TCR beta V segments productive roughly 87% or roughly 30% of the time.

This clonotype was obtained from a woman aged 25-40 years in good health and CMV-seronegative. This chain connects TRBV19 to TRBJ1-5, with D uncertain. Sequencing was carried out using PBMCs. The CDR3 here is CASSIGNSNQPQHF. The CDR3 DNA follows: TGTGCCAGTAGTATCGGTAATAGCAATCAGCCCCAGCATTTT. Variable domain in full (rest from reference TRBV19 and TRBJ1-5): DGGITQSPKYLFRKEGQNVTLSCEQNLNHDAMYWYRQDPGQGLRLIYYSQIVNDFQKGDIAEGYSVSREKKESFPLTVTSAQKNPTAFYLCASSIGNSNQPQHFGDGTRLSIL.